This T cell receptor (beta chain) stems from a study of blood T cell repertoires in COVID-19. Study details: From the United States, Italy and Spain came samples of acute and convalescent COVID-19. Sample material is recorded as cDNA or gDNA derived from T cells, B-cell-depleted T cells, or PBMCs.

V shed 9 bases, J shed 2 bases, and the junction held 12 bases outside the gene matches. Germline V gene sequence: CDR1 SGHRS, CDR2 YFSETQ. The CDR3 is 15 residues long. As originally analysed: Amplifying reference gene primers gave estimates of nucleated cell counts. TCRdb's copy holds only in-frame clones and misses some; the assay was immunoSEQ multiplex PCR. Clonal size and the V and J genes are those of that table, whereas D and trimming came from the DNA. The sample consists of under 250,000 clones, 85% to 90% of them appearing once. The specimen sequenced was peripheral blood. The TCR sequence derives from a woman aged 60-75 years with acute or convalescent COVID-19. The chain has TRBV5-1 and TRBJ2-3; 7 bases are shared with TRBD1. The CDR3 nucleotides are TGCGCCACCACAACCGGGACAGTATTCACAGATACGCAGTATTTT. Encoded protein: CATTTGTVFTDTQYF.